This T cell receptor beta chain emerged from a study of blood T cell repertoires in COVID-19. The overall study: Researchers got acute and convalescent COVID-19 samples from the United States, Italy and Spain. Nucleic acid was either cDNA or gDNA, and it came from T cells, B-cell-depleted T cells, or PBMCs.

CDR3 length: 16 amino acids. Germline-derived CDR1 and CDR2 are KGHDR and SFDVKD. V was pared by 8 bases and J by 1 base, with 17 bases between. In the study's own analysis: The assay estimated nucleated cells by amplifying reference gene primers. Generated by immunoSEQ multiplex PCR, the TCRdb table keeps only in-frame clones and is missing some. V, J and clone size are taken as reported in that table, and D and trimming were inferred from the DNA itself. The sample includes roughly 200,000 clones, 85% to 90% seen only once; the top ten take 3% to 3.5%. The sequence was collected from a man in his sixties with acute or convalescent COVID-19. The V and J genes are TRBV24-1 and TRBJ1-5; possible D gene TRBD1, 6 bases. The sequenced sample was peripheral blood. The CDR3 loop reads CATTFRAGASNQPQHF. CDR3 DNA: TGTGCCACCACCTTTCGCGCGGGGGCAAGCAATCAGCCCCAGCATTTT.